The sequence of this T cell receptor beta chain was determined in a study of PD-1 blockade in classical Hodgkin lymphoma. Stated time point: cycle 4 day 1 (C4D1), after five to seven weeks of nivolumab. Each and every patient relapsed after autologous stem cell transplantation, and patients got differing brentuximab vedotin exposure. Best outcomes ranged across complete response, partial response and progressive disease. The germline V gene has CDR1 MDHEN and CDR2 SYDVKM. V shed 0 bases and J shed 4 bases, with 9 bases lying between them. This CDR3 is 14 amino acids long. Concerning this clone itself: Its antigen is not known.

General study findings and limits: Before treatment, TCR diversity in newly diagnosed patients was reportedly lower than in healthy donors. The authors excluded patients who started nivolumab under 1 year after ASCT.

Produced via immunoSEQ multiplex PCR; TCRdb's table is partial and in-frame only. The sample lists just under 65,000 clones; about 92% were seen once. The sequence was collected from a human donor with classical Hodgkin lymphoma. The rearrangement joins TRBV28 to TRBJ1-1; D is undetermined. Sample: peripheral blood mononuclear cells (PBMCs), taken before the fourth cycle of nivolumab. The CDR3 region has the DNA TGTGCCAGCAGTTTATGGCAGCCGACCACTGAAGCTTTCTTT. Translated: CASSLWQPTTEAFF.